This entry lists 8 T cell receptor beta chains sequenced from one sample in a study of shared clonotypes between healthy human individuals (dated by TCRdb to 2020 to 2021). Receptors were amplified or captured by the immunoSEQ multiplex PCR assay. TCRdb re-hosts the immuneACCESS table, in-frame sequences only. Its copies lack some clones; in the studies checked, an unresolved V gene accounts for under half of them, and the cause for the rest is not known. The sample contains about 1 million clones, about three quarters of them found a single time. The ten largest account for about 1.5% of the sample. Sequenced: memory CD4+ T cells sorted from blood. In the paper's terms, the cell subset or site label means: CD45RA-negative fraction. The receptors shown here come from a man aged 18 to 30 in good health.

The chain uses TRBV19 and TRBJ2-1; 9 bases are a match to TRBD1. CDR1 and CDR2 from the germline V gene are LNHDA and SQIVND (reference sequence). This CDR3 is 17 amino acids long. V was pared by 3 bases and J by 7 bases, with 13 bases of the junction left unmatched. The CDR3 nucleotides read TGTGCCAGTAGTATTCGGACCCCGGGACAGGGAGTAAATGAGCAGTTCTTC. Encoded protein: CASSIRTPGQGVNEQFF.

The rearrangement joins TRBV4-3 to TRBJ2-1, with D perhaps matching TRBD2 (5 bases). The CDR3 spans 16 residues. Trimming pared 0 bases from V and 7 bases from J, leaving 16 bases between. Germline values: CDR1 LGHNA, CDR2 YSLEER. Here the CDR3 reads CASSQDRGRRGNEQFF. The CDR3 nucleotides are TGCGCCAGCAGCCAAGATAGAGGTCGTCGGGGAAATGAGCAGTTCTTC.

CDR3 loop: CASSPGFNSYEQYF. The DNA of the CDR3 is TGTGCCAGCTCACCCGGGTTTAATTCCTACGAGCAGTACTTC. The chain carries TRBV19 and TRBJ2-7; D unresolved. The CDR3 totals 14 residues. V gave up 9 bases and J gave up 1 base, with 16 bases separating them. Germline V gene lookup returns CDR1 LNHDA and CDR2 SQIVND (reference sequence). Full variable domain (rest looked up from reference TRBV19 and TRBJ2-7): DGGITQSPKYLFRKEGQNVTLSCEQNLNHDAMYWYRQDPGQGLRLIYYSQIVNDFQKGDIAEGYSVSREKKESFPLTVTSAQKNPTAFYLCASSPGFNSYEQYFGPGTRLTVT.

This clone was picked up one time. The chain uses TRBV7-9 and TRBJ1-5; D gene ambiguous. The CDR3 runs 14 residues. The germline V and J ends were trimmed by 1 base and 0 bases, with 4 bases remaining between them. Germline V gene sequence: CDR1 SEHNR, CDR2 FQNEAQ (reference sequence). The CDR3 region has the DNA TGTGCCAGCAGCTTAGAGCATAGCAATCAGCCCCAGCATTTT. Protein sequence: CASSLEHSNQPQHF.

The chain carries TRBV7-2 and TRBJ2-7; weak D call: TRBD2 (5 bases). This CDR3 is built from 13 residues. CDR1 SGHTA and CDR2 FQGNSA come from the germline V gene. The germline V and J ends were trimmed by 4 bases and 6 bases, with 13 bases remaining between them. The CDR3 region is CASSSFLAVEQYF. CDR3 coding DNA: TGTGCCAGCAGCTCTTTTCTAGCCGTCGAGCAGTACTTC.

About this clone itself: The same CDR3 also results from other DNA sequences found in this sample. This chain links TRBV7-2 with TRBJ1-2, with 7 bases identical to TRBD1. Germline lookup yields CDR1 SGHTA and CDR2 FQGNSA. The CDR3 consists of 14 residues. The J segment lost 1 base and the V segment lost 5 bases, leaving 4 bases of the junction unmatched. In DNA form, the CDR3 reads TGTGCCAGCAGCCCAAGACAGGGTAACTATGGCTACACCTTC. It specifies CASSPRQGNYGYTF.

This clone has only a few counts. V and J are TRBV5-4 and TRBJ2-3, with unresolved D. There are 12 residues in the CDR3. Trimming removed 1 base from V and 1 base from J, with 1 base in between. Germline V lookup: CDR1 SGHNT, CDR2 YYREEE (reference sequence). CDR3 protein: CASSLRTDTQYF. For the CDR3, the DNA is TGTGCCAGCAGCTTGCGCACAGATACGCAGTATTTT.

This clone was counted between two and nine times. V and J are TRBV10-1 and TRBJ1-1, with a tentative D call TRBD1 (6 bases). Germline loops: CDR1 WNHNN, CDR2 SYGVQD (reference sequence). V was shortened by 2 bases and J by 5 bases, with 15 bases between the two germline ends. This CDR3 has 15 residues. CDR3 loop: CASSESGRGWTEAFF. CDR3 DNA: TGCGCCAGCAGTGAGAGTGGAAGGGGGTGGACTGAAGCTTTCTTT.